This T cell receptor beta chain originates from a study of blood T cells in healthy people across ages. Study results and limitations: PBMCs that were unsorted prevented a conclusive naive versus antigen-experienced comparison.

Comments on this clonotype: What it binds is unknown.

V was shortened by 4 bases and J by 5 bases, with 13 bases between the two germline ends. CDR1 is SGHRS and CDR2 is YFSETQ in the germline V gene. This CDR3 has 14 amino acids. Primers used in a second PCR of roughly 7 to 12 cycles were a sample-barcoded 5' primer and a J-beta primer mix. TCRdb reanalysed the 5' RACE reads using MiXCR and keeps one entry per CDR3 protein. Of about 1,400,000 distinct CDR3 sequences listed, approximately 40% were seen once; the top ten hold roughly 8.2%. The chain combines TRBV5-1 with TRBJ1-5, with a possible D match to TRBD1 (5 bases). Sequenced sample: blood. The origin of this receptor is a young woman in good health. DNA of the CDR3: TGCGCCAGCAGCCCTGACAGCCAGTATCAGCCCCAGCATTTT. It translates to CASSPDSQYQPQHF.